This TCR beta chain is drawn from a study of T cell repertoires in cytomegalovirus infection. Study-level findings and limits: The ex vivo response was dominated by HLA-C-restricted CMV-specific TCR beta clonotypes.

This CDR3 is built from 14 residues. In germline, CDR1 is LNHDA, CDR2 SQIVND (reference sequence). V shed 3 bases and J shed 1 base, with 9 bases lying between them. In TCRdb, the reads were re-called with MiXCR into one record per CDR3 protein. The table lists roughly 310,000 distinct CDR3 sequences, roughly 15% of them singletons. This clonotype turned up a few times. The antigen remains undetermined. This clonotype was obtained from a human donor in good health (CMV status not recorded). Some clones in this sample may be carry-over from other donors' samples. Sequences were obtained from PBMCs. This rearrangement joins TRBV19 to TRBJ1-1; D unclear. CDR3 sequence reads: CASSILSANTEAFF. CDR3 sequence (DNA): TGTGCCAGTAGTATTTTATCCGCGAACACTGAAGCTTTCTTT.